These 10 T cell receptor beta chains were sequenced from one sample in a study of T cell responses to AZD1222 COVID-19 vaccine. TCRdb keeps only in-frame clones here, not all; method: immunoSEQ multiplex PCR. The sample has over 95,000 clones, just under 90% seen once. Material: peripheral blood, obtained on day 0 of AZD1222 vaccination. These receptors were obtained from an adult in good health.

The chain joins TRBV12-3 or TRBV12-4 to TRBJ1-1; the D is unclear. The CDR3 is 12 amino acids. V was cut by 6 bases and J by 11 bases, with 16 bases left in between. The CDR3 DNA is TGTGCCAGCAGCCCTGTAAATGGTGACGCTTTCTTT. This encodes CASSPVNGDAFF.

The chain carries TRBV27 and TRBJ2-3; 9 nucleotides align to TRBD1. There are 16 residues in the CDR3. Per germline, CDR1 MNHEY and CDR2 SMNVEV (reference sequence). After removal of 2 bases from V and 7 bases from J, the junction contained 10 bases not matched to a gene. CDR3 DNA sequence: TGTGCCAGCAGTTTAAGGTCGGGGACAGGGCTGAATACGCAGTATTTT. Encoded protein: CASSLRSGTGLNTQYF.

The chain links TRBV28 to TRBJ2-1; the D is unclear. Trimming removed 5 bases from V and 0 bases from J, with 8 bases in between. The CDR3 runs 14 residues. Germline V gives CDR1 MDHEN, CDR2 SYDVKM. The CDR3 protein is CASSGWGSYNEQFF. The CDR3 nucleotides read TGTGCCAGCAGTGGGTGGGGCTCCTACAATGAGCAGTTCTTC.

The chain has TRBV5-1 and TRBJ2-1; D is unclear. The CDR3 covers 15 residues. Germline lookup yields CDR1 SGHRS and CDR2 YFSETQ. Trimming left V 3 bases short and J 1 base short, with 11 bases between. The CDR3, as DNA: TGCGCCAGCAGCTCCTCAGTGGGATCCTACAATGAGCAGTTCTTC. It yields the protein CASSSSVGSYNEQFF.

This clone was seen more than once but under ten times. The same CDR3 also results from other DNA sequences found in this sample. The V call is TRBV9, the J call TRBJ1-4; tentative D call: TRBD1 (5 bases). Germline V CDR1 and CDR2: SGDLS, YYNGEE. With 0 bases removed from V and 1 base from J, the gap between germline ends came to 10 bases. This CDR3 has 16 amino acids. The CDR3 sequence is CASSVDQGRTNEKLFF. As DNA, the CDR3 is TGTGCCAGCAGCGTAGACCAGGGTAGAACTAATGAAAAACTGTTTTTT.

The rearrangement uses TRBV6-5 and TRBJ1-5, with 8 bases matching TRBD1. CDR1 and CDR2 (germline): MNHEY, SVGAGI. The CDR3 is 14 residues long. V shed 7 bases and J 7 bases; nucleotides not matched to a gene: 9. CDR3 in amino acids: CASTPDRGNQPQHF. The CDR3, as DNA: TGTGCCAGCACACCCGACAGGGGTAACCAGCCCCAGCATTTT.

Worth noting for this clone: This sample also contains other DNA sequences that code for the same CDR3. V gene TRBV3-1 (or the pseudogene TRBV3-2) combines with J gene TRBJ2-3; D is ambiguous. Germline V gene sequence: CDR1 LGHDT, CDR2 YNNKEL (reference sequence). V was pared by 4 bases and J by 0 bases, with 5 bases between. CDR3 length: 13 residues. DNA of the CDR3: TGTGCCAGCAGCCGAAGGAGCACAGATACGCAGTATTTT. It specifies CASSRRSTDTQYF.

CDR3 nucleotide sequence: TGTGCCAGCGCGGGACAAAGCTCCTACAATGAGCAGTTCTTC. Amino acids: CASAGQSSYNEQFF. The V and J genes are TRBV28 and TRBJ2-1; the D call may be TRBD1 or TRBD2 (6 bases each). Trimming pared 8 bases from V and 0 bases from J, leaving 11 bases between. The CDR3 sequence is 14 residues long. CDR1 and CDR2 (germline): MDHEN, SYDVKM.

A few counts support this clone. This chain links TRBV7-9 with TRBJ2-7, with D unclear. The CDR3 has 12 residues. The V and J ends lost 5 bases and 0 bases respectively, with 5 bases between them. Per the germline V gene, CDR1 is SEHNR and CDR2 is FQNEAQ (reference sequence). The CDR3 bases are TGTGCCAGCAGCCCCGTCTCCTACGAGCAGTACTTC. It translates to CASSPVSYEQYF.

In nucleotides, the CDR3 is TGTGCCAGCAAAACAGGGGGCTTCAATGAGCAGTTCTTC. This codes for CASKTGGFNEQFF. The chain joins TRBV28 to TRBJ2-1, with 9 nucleotides matching TRBD1. CDR3 length: 13 amino acids. V lost 7 bases to trimming and J lost 6 bases; unmatched junction nucleotides: 4. The germline gives CDR1 MDHEN, CDR2 SYDVKM.